This entry concerns a single T cell receptor beta chain. Here immunoSEQ multiplex PCR was the method, and the copy in TCRdb shows in-frame clones only, minus some. The sample lists 60,000 to 75,000 clones; approximately 91% were seen once. Tissue processing of the graft released intraepithelial and lamina propria lymphocytes from it. This specimen belongs to a study of graft-versus-host responses after intestinal transplantation. The germline CDR1 and CDR2 sequences are LNHDA and SQIVND (reference sequence). V was clipped by 2 bases and J by 1 base, with 5 bases between them. The CDR3 is 13 amino acids.

The clonotype was recovered from a human patient who received an intestinal transplant, so some T cells may come from the graft donor. Sequenced material: ileum tissue, taken 350 to 400 days after transplant. The chain recombines TRBV19 with TRBJ1-1; unclear D gene. The CDR3 sequence: CASSILENTEAFF. CDR3 bases: TGTGCCAGTAGTATACTCGAGAACACTGAAGCTTTCTTT.